This record looks at one T cell receptor beta chain sequence and its context. These data originate in a study of blood T cell repertoires in COVID-19. Study background: Researchers got acute and convalescent COVID-19 samples from the United States, Italy and Spain. PBMCs, B-cell-depleted T cells, or T cells were the source of the cDNA or gDNA that made up the material.

Methods used by the authors: Quantification of nucleated cells was approximated via reference gene primer amplification. TCRdb keeps only in-frame clones here, not all; method: immunoSEQ multiplex PCR. Clone size and V and J calls were adopted from that table, with D and trimming inferred from the DNA. The repertoire includes 100,000 or so clones, about four fifths of them detected once, and less than 45% sits in the top ten. Germline CDR1 is MDHEN and CDR2 is SYDVKM. The CDR3 contains 16 residues. With 1 base removed from V and 2 bases from J, the gap between germline ends came to 12 bases. The chain uses TRBV28 and TRBJ2-1, with D perhaps matching TRBD2 (6 bases). Sequencing used peripheral blood. This clonotype was sampled from a man older than 75 with acute or convalescent COVID-19. The CDR3 reads CASSLSGVAAYNEQFF. Here the CDR3 DNA reads TGTGCCAGCAGTTTATCCGGGGTAGCGGCCTACAATGAGCAGTTCTTC.